Presented here are 19 T cell receptor beta chains from one specimen sequenced in a study of shared clonotypes between healthy human individuals. TCRdb's copy holds only in-frame clones and misses some; the assay was immunoSEQ multiplex PCR. The data hold some 680,000 clones, with 73% observed a single time. The specimen sequenced was memory CD4+ T cells sorted from blood. Described subset: CD45RA-negative fraction. These receptor sequences come from a woman aged 30 to 39 in good health.

This chain connects TRBV6-6 to TRBJ1-1, with D tentatively TRBD1 (6 bases). V was clipped by 6 bases and J by 5 bases, with 13 bases between them. This CDR3 is 13 amino acids long. Germline V gene lookup returns CDR1 MNHNY and CDR2 SVGAGI (reference sequence). For the CDR3, the DNA is TGTGCCAGCAGCCAGGGGTGGGGGACTGAAGCTTTCTTT. Residues: CASSQGWGTEAFF.

The V and J genes are TRBV5-1 and TRBJ1-4, with D maybe TRBD1 (5 bases). Germline lookup yields CDR1 SGHRS and CDR2 YFSETQ. CDR3 size: 14 residues. V gave up 4 bases and J gave up 12 bases, with 19 bases separating them. CDR3 residues: CASSHGTAGGELFF. The CDR3 bases are TGCGCCAGCAGCCACGGGACTGCGGGCGGCGAACTGTTTTTT. Full variable domain (outside the CDR3, taken from reference TRBV5-1 and TRBJ1-4): KAGVTQTPRYLIKTRGQQVTLSCSPISGHRSVSWYQQTPGQGLQFLFEYFSETQRNKGNFPGRFSGRQFSNSRSEMNVSTLELGDSALYLCASSHGTAGGELFFGSGTQLSVL.

This chain uses TRBV27 with TRBJ1-1; 7 bases map to TRBD1. CDR1 is MNHEY, CDR2 SMNVEV, per germline (reference sequence). V was pared by 7 bases and J by 7 bases, with 12 bases of the junction left unmatched. The CDR3 extends over 14 amino acids. Here the CDR3 reads CASIPDRRNDEAFF. The CDR3 nucleotides are TGTGCCAGCATCCCGGACAGGAGAAACGATGAAGCTTTCTTT.

The J gene is TRBJ2-7, the V gene TRBV19; TRBD2 aligns across 13 bases. The V and J ends lost 1 base and 4 bases, in that order; junction bases with no gene match: 4. The CDR3 contains 16 residues. Germline lookup yields CDR1 LNHDA and CDR2 SQIVND (reference sequence). This CDR3 reads CASSIVMTSGGYEQYF. CDR3 DNA: TGTGCCAGTAGTATAGTCATGACTAGCGGGGGGTACGAGCAGTACTTC.

To note about this clone: At the DNA level, this CDR3 is encoded by other sequences in the same sample as well. The chain is built from TRBV5-1 and TRBJ2-7; no clear D. Germline CDR1 SGHRS, CDR2 YFSETQ. The CDR3 is made up of 11 amino acids. Trimming left V 0 bases short and J 3 bases short, with 1 base between. CDR3 in amino acids: CASSLGYEQYF. The CDR3 DNA reads as TGCGCCAGCAGCTTGGGCTACGAGCAGTACTTC. Combining the CDR3 with reference TRBV5-1 and TRBJ2-7 gives the whole variable domain KAGVTQTPRYLIKTRGQQVTLSCSPISGHRSVSWYQQTPGQGLQFLFEYFSETQRNKGNFPGRFSGRQFSNSRSEMNVSTLELGDSALYLCASSLGYEQYFGPGTRLTVT.

The CDR3, as DNA: TGTGCCAGCAGTGAATATACGGGAGGGGCCGACGAGCAGTACTTC. This gives the protein CASSEYTGGADEQYF. V is TRBV2 and J is TRBJ2-7; 8 bases map to TRBD2. Trimming removed 2 bases from V and 5 bases from J; junction bases left unmatched: 8. The CDR3 totals 15 residues. Germline CDR1 SNHLY, CDR2 FYNNEI.

The CDR3 protein is CASSLFREGMDEQYF. DNA for the CDR3: TGTGCCAGCAGCTTGTTTCGGGAGGGGATGGACGAGCAGTACTTC. This chain joins TRBV5-4 and TRBJ2-7; TRBD2 matches at 8 bases. CDR3 length equals 15 residues. Germline CDR1 reads SGHNT; CDR2 reads YYREEE (reference sequence). V lost 1 base and J lost 5; bases outside the gene matches: 8.

This sequence joins TRBV7-3 and TRBJ2-1; 7 nucleotides align to TRBD2. Germline V gene sequence: CDR1 SGHTA, CDR2 FQGTGA. J lost 0 bases, V lost 5 bases, and 4 bases had no gene match. The CDR3 loop spans 15 amino acids. In nucleotides, the CDR3 is TGTGCCAGCAGCGGCGGGGGAAGCTCCTACAATGAGCAGTTCTTC. Translation gives CASSGGGSSYNEQFF. The full variable domain, with the rest looked up from reference TRBV7-3 and TRBJ2-1, is GAGVSQTPSNKVTEKGKYVELRCDPISGHTALYWYRQSLGQGPEFLIYFQGTGAADDSGLPNDRFFAVRPEGSVSTLKIQRTERGDSAVYLCASSGGGSSYNEQFFGPGTRLTVL.

The chain carries TRBV25-1 and TRBJ2-3; D is unclear. Per germline, CDR1 MGHDK and CDR2 SYGVNS. This CDR3 spans 13 amino acids. Trimming took off 1 base at V and 1 base at J, with 3 bases between the two ends. The CDR3 DNA reads as TGTGCCAGCAGTGAATTCGGCACAGATACGCAGTATTTT. It codes for CASSEFGTDTQYF.

The chain is built from TRBV28 and TRBJ1-4; 8 bases are shared with TRBD1. The CDR3 totals 15 residues. From germline, CDR1 is MDHEN and CDR2 SYDVKM. V shed 8 bases and J 8 bases; nucleotides not matched to a gene: 13. The CDR3 protein is CASGYSGTGGEKLFF. The DNA of the CDR3 is TGTGCCAGCGGCTATTCCGGGACAGGTGGGGAAAAACTGTTTTTT. Based on the CDR3 plus reference TRBV28 and TRBJ1-4, the full variable domain is DVKVTQSSRYLVKRTGEKVFLECVQDMDHENMFWYRQDPGLGLRLIYFSYDVKMKEKGDIPEGYSVSREKKERFSLILESASTNQTSMYLCASGYSGTGGEKLFFGSGTQLSVL.

This clone appeared many times. The genes are TRBV29-1 and TRBJ1-2; maybe TRBD1 (5 bases). The V end was cut by 4 bases, the J end by 0 bases, with 9 bases between. CDR3 length equals 13 residues. Germline loops: CDR1 SQVTM, CDR2 ANQGSEA. CDR3 sequence (DNA): TGCAGCGTTGGACTGACAGCTAACTATGGCTACACCTTC. This gives the protein CSVGLTANYGYTF.

The V gene is TRBV5-5, the J gene TRBJ2-5; 7 nucleotides match TRBD1. Germline CDR1 and CDR2: SGHKS and YYEKEE (reference sequence). Trimming removed 4 bases from V and 5 bases from J; junction bases left unmatched: 5. The CDR3 sequence is 13 residues long. The CDR3 DNA reads TGTGCCAGCAGCGAGACAGGGTTGGAGACCCAGTACTTC. Translation: CASSETGLETQYF.

This clone has just a few counts. The chain links TRBV4-2 to TRBJ2-7, with TRBD2 matching over 9 bases. The CDR3 contains 16 residues. Germline V gene sequence: CDR1 LGHNA, CDR2 YNFKEQ. Germline trimming cut 0 bases from V and 6 bases from J; bases unmatched to any gene: 9. CDR3 loop: CASSQDPRGRAGEQYF. CDR3 bases: TGTGCCAGCAGCCAAGATCCTCGCGGGAGGGCGGGCGAGCAGTACTTC.

This clone was recorded a few times. This chain joins TRBV9 and TRBJ2-1, with D perhaps matching TRBD1 (5 bases). The CDR3 length is 14 residues. Deletions cut 0 bases from V and 6 bases from J, with 10 bases between. Germline V gene sequence: CDR1 SGDLS, CDR2 YYNGEE. The CDR3 region has the DNA TGTGCCAGCAGCGTAGTAGCAGGGATCAATGAGCAGTTCTTC. Residues: CASSVVAGINEQFF.

J is TRBJ1-6 and V is TRBV6-1, with 8 bases aligning to TRBD1. The CDR3 has 13 residues. The junction had 8 bases not matched to a gene; V was cut back by 11 bases and J by 8 bases. Germline V CDR1 and CDR2: MNHNS, SASEGT. The CDR3 sequence: CAGAGQEDSPLHF. CDR3 bases: TGTGCCGGAGCGGGACAGGAGGATTCACCCCTCCACTTT.

The chain uses TRBV4-1 and TRBJ2-2, with D tentatively TRBD2 (7 bases). CDR1 and CDR2 from the germline V gene are MGHRA and YSYEKL. The V end lost 1 base, the J end lost 6 bases, and 9 bases lay between the germline ends. This CDR3 contains 14 residues. CDR3 amino acids: CASSQVGGPGELFF. The CDR3 DNA is TGCGCCAGCAGCCAAGTCGGGGGGCCCGGGGAGCTGTTTTTT.

This clone has a count of ten or more. In the same sample, other DNA sequences code for this CDR3. This rearrangement joins TRBV6-1 to TRBJ1-1; D is uncertain. The CDR3 runs to 12 residues. V lost 2 bases and J 5 bases, leaving 6 bases between the germline ends. Germline CDR1 MNHNS, CDR2 SASEGT. The CDR3 DNA reads TGTGCCAGCAGTGAATCCAGGACTGAAGCTTTCTTT. Its translation: CASSESRTEAFF.

There are a few counts of this clone. This chain uses TRBV5-1 with TRBJ1-1, with D perhaps matching TRBD1 (6 bases). CDR1 is SGHRS, CDR2 YFSETQ, per germline. Trimming took off 1 base at V and 4 bases at J, with 11 bases between the two ends. The CDR3 has 14 amino acids. This chain's CDR3 is CASSLRGGGTEAFF. The CDR3 DNA is TGCGCCAGCAGCTTGCGGGGAGGGGGCACTGAAGCTTTCTTT.

This rearrangement joins TRBV29-1 to TRBJ2-5, with TRBD2 identical over 9 bases. The CDR3 consists of 13 residues. Trimming at V came to 4 bases and at J to 2 bases, leaving 2 bases not matched to a gene. CDR1 and CDR2 (germline): SQVTM, ANQGSEA. CDR3 loop: CSVVAGGQETQYF. The CDR3 DNA reads as TGCAGCGTTGTGGCGGGAGGGCAAGAGACCCAGTACTTC.